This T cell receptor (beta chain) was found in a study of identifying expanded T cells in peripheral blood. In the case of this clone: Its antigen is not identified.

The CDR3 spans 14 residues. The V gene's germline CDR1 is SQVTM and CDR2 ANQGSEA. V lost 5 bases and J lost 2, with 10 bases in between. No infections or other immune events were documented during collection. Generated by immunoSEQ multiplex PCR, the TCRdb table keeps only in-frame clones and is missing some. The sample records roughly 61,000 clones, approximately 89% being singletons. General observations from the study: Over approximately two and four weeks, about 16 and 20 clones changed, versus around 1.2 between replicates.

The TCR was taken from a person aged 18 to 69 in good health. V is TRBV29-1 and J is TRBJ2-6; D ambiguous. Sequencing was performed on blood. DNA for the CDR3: TGCAGCGTTCTAAGTGCGGCTGGGGCCAACGTCCTGACTTTC. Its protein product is CSVLSAAGANVLTF.